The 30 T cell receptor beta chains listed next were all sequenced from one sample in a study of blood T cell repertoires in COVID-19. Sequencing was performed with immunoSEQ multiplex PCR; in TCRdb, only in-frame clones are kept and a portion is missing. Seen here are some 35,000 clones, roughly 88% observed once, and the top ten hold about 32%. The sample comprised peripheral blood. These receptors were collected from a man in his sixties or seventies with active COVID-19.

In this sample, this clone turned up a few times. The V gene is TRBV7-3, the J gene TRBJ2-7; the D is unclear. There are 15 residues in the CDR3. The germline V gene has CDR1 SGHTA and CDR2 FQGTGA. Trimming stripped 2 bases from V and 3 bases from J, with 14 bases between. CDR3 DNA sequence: TGTGCCAGCAGCTTAGAGGCGGTTGGCAGCTACGAGCAGTACTTC. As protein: CASSLEAVGSYEQYF.

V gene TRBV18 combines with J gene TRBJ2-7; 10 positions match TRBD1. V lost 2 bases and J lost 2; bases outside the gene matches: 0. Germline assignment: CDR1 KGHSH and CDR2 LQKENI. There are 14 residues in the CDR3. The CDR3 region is CASSPGTGAYEQYF. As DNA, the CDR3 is TGTGCCAGCTCACCAGGGACAGGGGCCTACGAGCAGTACTTC. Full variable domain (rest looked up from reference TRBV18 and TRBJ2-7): NAGVMQNPRHLVRRRGQEARLRCSPMKGHSHVYWYRQLPEEGLKFMVYLQKENIIDESGMPKERFSAEFPKEGPSILRIQQVVRGDSAAYFCASSPGTGAYEQYFGPGTRLTVT.

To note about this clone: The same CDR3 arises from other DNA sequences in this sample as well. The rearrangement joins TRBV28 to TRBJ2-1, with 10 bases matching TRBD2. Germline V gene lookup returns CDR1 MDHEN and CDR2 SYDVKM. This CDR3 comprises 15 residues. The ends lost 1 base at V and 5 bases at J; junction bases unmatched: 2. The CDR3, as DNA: TGTGCCAGCAGTTTATTCACTAGCGGGAACAATGAGCAGTTCTTC. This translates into CASSLFTSGNNEQFF.

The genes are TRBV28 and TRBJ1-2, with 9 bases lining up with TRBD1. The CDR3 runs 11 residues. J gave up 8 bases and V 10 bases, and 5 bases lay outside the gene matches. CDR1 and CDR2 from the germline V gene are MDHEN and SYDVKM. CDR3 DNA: TGTGCCATCCGAGACAGGGGGGGCTACACCTTC. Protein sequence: CAIRDRGGYTF.

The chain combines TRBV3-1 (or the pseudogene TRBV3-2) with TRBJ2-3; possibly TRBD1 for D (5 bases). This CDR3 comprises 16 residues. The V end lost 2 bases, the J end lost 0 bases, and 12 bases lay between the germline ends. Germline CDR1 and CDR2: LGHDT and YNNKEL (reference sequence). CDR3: CASSQNRITSTDTQYF. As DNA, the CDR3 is TGTGCCAGCAGCCAAAACAGGATAACTAGCACAGATACGCAGTATTTT.

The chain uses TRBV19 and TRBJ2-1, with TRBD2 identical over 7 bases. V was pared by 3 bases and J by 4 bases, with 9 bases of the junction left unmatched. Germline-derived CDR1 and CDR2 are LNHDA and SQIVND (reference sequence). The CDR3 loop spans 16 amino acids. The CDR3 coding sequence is TGTGCCAGTAGTATGGGAACGGGAGCGGGATACAATGAGCAGTTCTTC. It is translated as CASSMGTGAGYNEQFF.

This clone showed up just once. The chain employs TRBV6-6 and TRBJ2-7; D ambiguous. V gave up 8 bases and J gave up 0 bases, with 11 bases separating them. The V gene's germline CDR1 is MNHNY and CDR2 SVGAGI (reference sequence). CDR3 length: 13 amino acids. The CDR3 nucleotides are TGTGCCAGCTTTTCAGCGAACTCCTACGAGCAGTACTTC. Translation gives CASFSANSYEQYF.

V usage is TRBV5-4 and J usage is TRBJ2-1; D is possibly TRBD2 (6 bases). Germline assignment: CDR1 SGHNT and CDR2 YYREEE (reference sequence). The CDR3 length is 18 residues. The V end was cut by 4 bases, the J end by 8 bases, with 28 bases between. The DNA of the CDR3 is TGTGCCAGCAGCGAAATGGGGGTCGCCCTCCCGGGGGATGATGAGCAGTTCTTC. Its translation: CASSEMGVALPGDDEQFF.

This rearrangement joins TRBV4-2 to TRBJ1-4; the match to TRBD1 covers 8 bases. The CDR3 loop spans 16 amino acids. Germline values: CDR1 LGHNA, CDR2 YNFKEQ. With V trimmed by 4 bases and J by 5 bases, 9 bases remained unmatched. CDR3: CASSRGTTGVNEKLFF. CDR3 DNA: TGTGCCAGCAGCCGCGGAACGACAGGGGTCAATGAAAAACTGTTTTTT.

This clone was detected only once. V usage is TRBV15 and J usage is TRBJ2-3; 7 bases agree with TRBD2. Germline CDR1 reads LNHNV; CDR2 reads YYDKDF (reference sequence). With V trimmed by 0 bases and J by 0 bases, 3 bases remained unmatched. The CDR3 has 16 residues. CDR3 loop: CATSREGGFSTDTQYF. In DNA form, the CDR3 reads TGTGCCACCAGCAGAGAGGGGGGGTTTAGCACAGATACGCAGTATTTT.

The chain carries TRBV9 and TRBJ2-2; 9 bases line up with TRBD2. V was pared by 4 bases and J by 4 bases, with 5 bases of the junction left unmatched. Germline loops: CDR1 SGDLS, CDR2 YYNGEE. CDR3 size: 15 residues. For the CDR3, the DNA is TGTGCCAGCAGCCCTAGCGGGATCCCCACCGGGGAGCTGTTTTTT. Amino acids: CASSPSGIPTGELFF.

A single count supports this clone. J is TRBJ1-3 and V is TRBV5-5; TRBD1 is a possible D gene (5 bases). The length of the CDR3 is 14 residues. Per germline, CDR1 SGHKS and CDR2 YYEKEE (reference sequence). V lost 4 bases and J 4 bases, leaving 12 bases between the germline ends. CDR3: CASSTMGPGNTIYF. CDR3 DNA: TGTGCCAGCAGCACGATGGGGCCGGGAAACACCATATATTTT. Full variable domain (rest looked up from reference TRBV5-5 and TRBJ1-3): DAGVTQSPTHLIKTRGQQVTLRCSPISGHKSVSWYQQVLGQGPQFIFQYYEKEERGRGNFPDRFSARQFPNYSSELNVNALLLGDSALYLCASSTMGPGNTIYFGEGSWLTVV.

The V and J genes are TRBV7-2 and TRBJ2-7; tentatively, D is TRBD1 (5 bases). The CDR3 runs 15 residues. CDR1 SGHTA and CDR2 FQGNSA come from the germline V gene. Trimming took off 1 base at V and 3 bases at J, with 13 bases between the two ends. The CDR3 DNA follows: TGTGCCAGCAGCTTAGGAACAGGCTGGGTCTACGAGCAGTACTTC. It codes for CASSLGTGWVYEQYF.

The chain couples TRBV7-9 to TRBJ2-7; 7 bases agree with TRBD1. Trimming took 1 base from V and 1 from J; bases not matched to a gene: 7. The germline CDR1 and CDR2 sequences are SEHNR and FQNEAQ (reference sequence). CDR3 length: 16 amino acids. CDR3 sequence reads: CASSLVSGGGSYEQYF. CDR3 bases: TGTGCCAGCAGCTTAGTTTCAGGGGGTGGTTCCTACGAGCAGTACTTC. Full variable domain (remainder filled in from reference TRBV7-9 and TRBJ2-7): DTGVSQNPRHKITKRGQNVTFRCDPISEHNRLYWYRQTLGQGPEFLTYFQNEAQLEKSRLLSDRFSAERPKGSFSTLEIQRTEQGDSAMYLCASSLVSGGGSYEQYFGPGTRLTVT.

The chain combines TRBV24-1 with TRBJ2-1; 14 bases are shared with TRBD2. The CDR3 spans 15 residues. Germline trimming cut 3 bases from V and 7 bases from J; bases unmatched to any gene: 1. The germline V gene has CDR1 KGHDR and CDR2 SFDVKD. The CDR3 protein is CATSDGTSGSNEQFF. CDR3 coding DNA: TGTGCCACCAGTGATGGGACTAGCGGGAGTAATGAGCAGTTCTTC.

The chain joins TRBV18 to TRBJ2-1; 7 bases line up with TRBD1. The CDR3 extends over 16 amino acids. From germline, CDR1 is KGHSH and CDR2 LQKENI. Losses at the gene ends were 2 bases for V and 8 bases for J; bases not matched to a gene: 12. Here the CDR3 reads CASSPTGIRGSHEQFF. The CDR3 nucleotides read TGTGCCAGCTCACCAACCGGGATCAGGGGGTCCCATGAGCAGTTCTTC.

The CDR3 coding sequence is TGTGCCAGCAGCTACGGGACTAGCGGGAAGGGCTCAGATACGCAGTATTTT. Translating gives CASSYGTSGKGSDTQYF. The rearrangement links TRBV28 to TRBJ2-3; 13 bases fit TRBD2. CDR3 length: 17 residues. Looked up from germline, CDR1 is MDHEN and CDR2 is SYDVKM. The junction had 10 bases not matched to a gene; V was cut back by 6 bases and J by 4 bases.

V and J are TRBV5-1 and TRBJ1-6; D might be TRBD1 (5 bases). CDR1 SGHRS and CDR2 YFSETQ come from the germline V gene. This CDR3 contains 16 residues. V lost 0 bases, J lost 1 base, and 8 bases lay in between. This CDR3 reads CASSLDQGSYNSPLHF. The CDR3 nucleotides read TGCGCCAGCAGCTTGGACCAGGGTTCCTATAATTCACCCCTCCACTTT. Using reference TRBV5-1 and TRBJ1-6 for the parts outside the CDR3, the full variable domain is KAGVTQTPRYLIKTRGQQVTLSCSPISGHRSVSWYQQTPGQGLQFLFEYFSETQRNKGNFPGRFSGRQFSNSRSEMNVSTLELGDSALYLCASSLDQGSYNSPLHFGNGTRLTVT.

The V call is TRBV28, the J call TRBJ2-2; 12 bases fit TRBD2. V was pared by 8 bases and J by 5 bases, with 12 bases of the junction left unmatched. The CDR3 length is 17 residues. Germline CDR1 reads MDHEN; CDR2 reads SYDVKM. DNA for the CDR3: TGTGCCAGCGTGGCTCCTAGCGGGGGGGCGGTTACCGGGGAGCTGTTTTTT. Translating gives CASVAPSGGAVTGELFF.

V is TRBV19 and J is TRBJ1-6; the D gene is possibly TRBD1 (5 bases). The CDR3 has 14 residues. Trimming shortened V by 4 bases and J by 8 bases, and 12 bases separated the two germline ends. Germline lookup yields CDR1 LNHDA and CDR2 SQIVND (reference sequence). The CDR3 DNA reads TGTGCCAGTAGTAACCGGGGGGAACATTCACCCCTCCACTTT. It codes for CASSNRGEHSPLHF.

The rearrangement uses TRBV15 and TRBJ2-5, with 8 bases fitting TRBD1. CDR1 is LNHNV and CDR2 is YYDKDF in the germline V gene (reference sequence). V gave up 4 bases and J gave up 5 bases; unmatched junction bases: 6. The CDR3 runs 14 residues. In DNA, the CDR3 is TGTGCCACCAGCAAGACAGGGGTCTTGGAGACCCAGTACTTC. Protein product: CATSKTGVLETQYF.

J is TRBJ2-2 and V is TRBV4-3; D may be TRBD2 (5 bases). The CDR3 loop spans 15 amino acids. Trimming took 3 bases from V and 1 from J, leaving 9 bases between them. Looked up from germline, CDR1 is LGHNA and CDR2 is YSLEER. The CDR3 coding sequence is TGCGCCAGCAGCCAGGGAGCGTTGAACACCGGGGAGCTGTTTTTT. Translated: CASSQGALNTGELFF.

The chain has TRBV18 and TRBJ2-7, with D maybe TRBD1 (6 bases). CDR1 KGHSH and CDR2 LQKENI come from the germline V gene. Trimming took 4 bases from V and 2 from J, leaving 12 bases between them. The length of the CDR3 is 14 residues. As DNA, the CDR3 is TGTGCCAGCTCACGCCCGGACAGAACCTACGAGCAGTACTTC. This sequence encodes CASSRPDRTYEQYF.

This CDR3 reads CASSQLGQGVQETQYF. In DNA form, the CDR3 reads TGTGCCAGCAGCCAGCTGGGACAGGGGGTTCAAGAGACCCAGTACTTC. This chain uses TRBV7-9 with TRBJ2-5; TRBD1 matches at 11 bases. Germline CDR1 reads SEHNR; CDR2 reads FQNEAQ (reference sequence). This CDR3 region has 16 residues. V was pared by 5 bases and J by 2 bases, with 7 bases of the junction left unmatched.

This CDR3 is CASSLTISGHEQYF. CDR3 DNA: TGCGCCAGCAGCCTCACCATTTCAGGCCACGAGCAGTACTTC. The chain couples TRBV4-3 to TRBJ2-7; D not certain. Germline assignment: CDR1 LGHNA and CDR2 YSLEER. The V and J ends lost 4 bases and 5 bases respectively, with 15 bases between them. This CDR3 region has 14 residues.

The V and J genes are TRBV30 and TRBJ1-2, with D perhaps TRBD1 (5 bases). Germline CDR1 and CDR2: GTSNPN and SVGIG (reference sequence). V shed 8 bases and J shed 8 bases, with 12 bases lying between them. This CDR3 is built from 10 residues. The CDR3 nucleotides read TGTGCCCAGAGCCAGGGAGGCTACACCTTC. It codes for CAQSQGGYTF.

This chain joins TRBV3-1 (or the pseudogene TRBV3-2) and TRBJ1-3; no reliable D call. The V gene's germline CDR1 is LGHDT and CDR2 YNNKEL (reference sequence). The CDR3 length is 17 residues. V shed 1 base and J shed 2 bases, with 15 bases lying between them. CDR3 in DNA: TGTGCCAGCAGCCAAGTCGGGTCCCGGAGGGCTGGAAACACCATATATTTT. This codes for CASSQVGSRRAGNTIYF.

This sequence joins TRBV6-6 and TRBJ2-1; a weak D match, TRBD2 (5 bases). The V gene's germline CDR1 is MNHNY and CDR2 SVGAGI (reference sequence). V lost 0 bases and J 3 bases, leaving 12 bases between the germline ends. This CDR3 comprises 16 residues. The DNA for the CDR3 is TGTGCCAGCAGTTACTCGAACGGCGGAGGCTACAATGAGCAGTTCTTC. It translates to CASSYSNGGGYNEQFF.

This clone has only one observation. The CDR3 coding sequence is TGCAGCGTACTACGGGACAACGGCCCGCAGTACTTC. It is translated as CSVLRDNGPQYF. The chain uses TRBV29-1 and TRBJ2-7; TRBD1 might be the D (6 bases). Between the trimmed V and J ends, which lost 6 bases and 9 bases, there was a span of 18 bases. Germline assignment: CDR1 SQVTM and CDR2 ANQGSEA. The length of the CDR3 is 12 residues.

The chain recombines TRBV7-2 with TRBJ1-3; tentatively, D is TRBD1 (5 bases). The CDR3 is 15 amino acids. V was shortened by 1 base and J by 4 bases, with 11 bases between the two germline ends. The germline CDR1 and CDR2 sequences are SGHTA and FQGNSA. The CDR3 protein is CASSLGRQSGNTIYF. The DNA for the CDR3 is TGTGCCAGCAGCTTAGGGAGACAGTCCGGAAACACCATATATTTT. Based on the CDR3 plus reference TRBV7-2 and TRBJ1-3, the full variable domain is GAGVSQSPSNKVTEKGKDVELRCDPISGHTALYWYRQSLGQGLEFLIYFQGNSAPDKSGLPSDRFSAERTGGSVSTLTIQRTQQEDSAVYLCASSLGRQSGNTIYFGEGSWLTVV.